One T cell receptor (beta chain) is described in this entry. Antigen unknown. This entry is derived from a study of cytomegalovirus exposure and HLA in healthy donors. On the study more broadly: Caucasian-associated ancestry cluster membership applied to over 80% of around 400 genotyped donors. General study findings and limits: Sequencing depth across donors, presence/absence analyses assumed, was roughly uniform.

Germline V gene data show CDR1 as LNHDA and CDR2 as SQIVND (reference sequence). The CDR3 extends over 14 amino acids. V was clipped by 8 bases and J by 0 bases, with 11 bases between them. The PCR made use of 60 Vbeta and 13 Jbeta primers. Profiling relied on immunoSEQ multiplex PCR, and the TCRdb table lists in-frame clones only, not all of them. Of about 130,000 clones detected, approximately 80% appear once; the ten largest clones hold 10% to 15%. This sequence was found in a woman in her thirties or forties in good health and CMV-seropositive. V usage is TRBV19 and J usage is TRBJ2-1, with D unresolved. Sequenced material: PBMCs. Here the CDR3 reads CASGQLSSYNEQFF. CDR3 coding DNA: TGTGCCAGTGGTCAACTATCCTCCTACAATGAGCAGTTCTTC.